The sequence of this TCR beta chain was determined in a study of shared clonotypes between healthy human individuals (dated by TCRdb to 2020 to 2022). In terms of the full investigation: A couple of women and a few men aged 18 to 49 years were included in the cohort. To estimate repertoire size and how much clonotypes are shared between individuals, the study performed deep sequencing of blood TCR repertoires from a few healthy adults. Different laboratories and diverse techniques were used to prepare libraries and sequence TCR repertoires, to increase sequencing depth and limit assay-specific biases. Leukapheresis yielded between about 0.94 and 9 billion PBMCs per donor. The paper as a whole reports these results and caveats: Pairwise subsampling led to the expectation that sequencing depth would affect the degree of clonotype sharing among donors. Because the study included only a small number of donors, the genetic and exposure-history diversity represented was limited. Sampling was restricted to blood, and TCR repertoires in tissues likely differ from the TCR repertoires found in blood.

A remark on this clone: What this receptor recognizes is not known. Nothing much larger sits one base from this clone, and base qualities are not available.

Using the deep immunoSEQ assay, multiplex PCR amplified TCR CDR3 regions from genomic DNA. Extracted genomic DNA from each cell subset was distributed evenly across all wells of several immunoSEQ 96-well plates, and each plate was treated as a replicate. For unsorted PBMC, 250 to 300 ng genomic DNA, equal to 25,000 to 35,000 T cell genomes, was loaded into each replicate PCR. Ten immunoSEQ deep assay plates were used to sequence unsorted PBMC genomic DNA. Purified libraries were measured with a Qubit 3.0 fluorometer, size-checked on a Bioanalyzer 2100, and measured again with the KAPA Library Quantification kit. Every immunoSEQ 96-well plate was sequenced on a dedicated single-read 150-cycle Illumina NextSeq 550 flow cell. The study's own analysis went as follows. Because the immunoSEQ output included only junctional sequences and no quality scores, the filtering could not be the same as the filtering used for full-length reads. To assign V/J genes and CDR3, sequences were annotated against IMGT germline references using PyIR, a Python wrapper for IgBLAST v1.9. Reads with weak V/J assignments (E-value above 1e-6), missing CDR3, stop codons, out-of-frame junctions, or ambiguous translated residues were removed. V3J clonotypes were defined as sequences sharing an identical inferred V gene, J gene, and CDR3 amino acid sequence. Percentage overlap between repertoires was calculated by dividing the number of shared unique clonotypes by the size of the smaller repertoire. RTK rarefaction, the Chao1 estimator, and Recon v2.1 estimates of unobserved clonotypes were used to assess repertoire richness. Sourced from immuneACCESS, this table was stored by TCRdb with only in-frame sequences that have V and J called. A share of the clones is absent; for the studies checked, an unresolved V gene accounts for under half, and the remainder has no known explanation. That table is the source of V, J and clone size, and D and trimming were worked out from the DNA. This sample gives fewer than 700,000 clones in total; around 78% of them show up just once. More than 10% of the sample lies in the top ten.

At the junction V is shortened by 0 bases and J by 2 bases, with 7 bases in between. Reading from cysteine to phenylalanine, the CDR3 counts 14 amino acids. Only CDR3 DNA is held: 42 bases, read in frame from base 1. Based on the germline V gene, the CDR1 and CDR2 sequences are MDHEN and SYDVKM. The donors were healthy, HIV-negative adults who had no recently reported acute infections or vaccinations. Every donor was a Caucasian adult residing in Nashville, Tennessee, USA. For unsorted samples, 90 million or so PBMCs were counted, and genomic DNA was extracted using the QIAamp DNA Blood Mini kit. Blood was collected by leukapheresis, and PBMCs were isolated by Ficoll-Histopaque density gradient centrifugation and then cryopreserved in liquid nitrogen vapor phase.

The TCR sequence derives from a woman in her 40s in good health. Some clones in this sample may be carry-over from other donors' samples. The rearrangement combines TRBV28 with TRBJ1-2; perhaps TRBD1 is the D gene, with 6 bases matching. What was sequenced was PBMCs. The nucleotides read TGTGCCAGCAGTTTATGGGGGGCGAACTATGGCTACACCTTC. It is translated as CASSLWGANYGYTF.